The 25 T cell receptor beta chains below all came from one sample that was sequenced in a study of CD8 T cells in ankylosing spondylitis. From the 5' RACE reads, TCRdb called clonotypes with MiXCR, one entry per CDR3 protein. The sample gives tens of thousands of distinct CDR3 sequences, approximately 5% of which show up once; 2.2% is in the top ten. What was sequenced was blood, either unsorted or a sorted T cell fraction (not recorded which). These receptors came from a male donor with ankylosing spondylitis or in good health (not recorded which).

This clonotype was recorded at least ten times. This rearrangement joins TRBV10-2 to TRBJ1-6; 8 nucleotides line up with TRBD1. Germline loops: CDR1 WSHSY, CDR2 SAAADI. This CDR3 region has 16 residues. Trimming took 6 bases from V and 3 from J; bases not matched to a gene: 7. The CDR3 sequence: CASSLGTGGYNSPLHF. DNA of the CDR3: TGCGCCAGCAGCCTCGGGACAGGCGGCTATAATTCACCCCTCCACTTT.

This clonotype came up many times. This chain connects TRBV7-6 to TRBJ1-1; D is undetermined. The CDR3 covers 15 residues. Germline assignment: CDR1 SGHVS and CDR2 FNYEAQ. Between the trimmed V and J ends, which lost 2 bases and 4 bases, there was a span of 14 bases. In DNA, the CDR3 is TGTGCCAGCAGCTTAACGGGTCTACTGGGCACTGAAGCTTTCTTT. Translating it yields CASSLTGLLGTEAFF.

This clonotype was seen repeatedly, ten times or more. CDR3 nucleotide sequence: TGCAGCGTTGGGACAGGGCCGTGGAATGAGCAGTTCTTC. Translating it yields CSVGTGPWNEQFF. The rearrangement uses TRBV29-1 and TRBJ2-1; 8 bases are shared with TRBD1. Per the germline V gene, CDR1 is SQVTM and CDR2 is ANQGSEA. CDR3 length equals 13 residues. Losses at the gene ends were 4 bases for V and 7 bases for J; bases not matched to a gene: 6.

This clonotype has ten or more counts. The chain couples TRBV4-2 to TRBJ2-7, with TRBD1 matching over 12 bases. Germline V gene sequence: CDR1 LGHNA, CDR2 YNFKEQ. V was pared by 4 bases and J by 5 bases, with 6 bases of the junction left unmatched. This CDR3 is 15 amino acids long. The DNA of the CDR3 is TGTGCCAGCAGCCCCGGGGACAGGGGGCACGACGAGCAGTACTTC. Protein sequence: CASSPGDRGHDEQYF.

This clonotype was detected many times. The chain uses TRBV6-2 or TRBV6-3 and TRBJ1-5; tentative D call: TRBD1 (5 bases). Germline lookup yields CDR1 MNHEY and CDR2 SVGEGT. The V gene lost 6 bases and the J gene lost 1 base, with 10 bases spanning the gap. The length of the CDR3 is 14 residues. The CDR3 DNA follows: TGTGCCAGCAGCCGTGGGGGGAGCAATCAGCCCCAGCATTTT. As protein: CASSRGGSNQPQHF.

In its sample, this clonotype was seen many times. The V and J genes are TRBV11-2 and TRBJ2-7; tentatively, D is TRBD2 (7 bases). Trimming stripped 5 bases from V and 5 bases from J, with 16 bases between. The V gene's germline CDR1 is SGHAT and CDR2 FQNNGV. This CDR3 is built from 14 residues. The DNA for the CDR3 is TGTGCCAGCAGCGCCCGAAGGGGGGGCCACGAGCAGTACTTC. Residues: CASSARRGGHEQYF.

This clonotype was counted at least ten times. A much larger clonotype is one base distant, so this may be a read error. J is TRBJ2-7 and V is TRBV23-1; no definite D call. TRBV23-1 is an open reading frame whose function is uncertain. This CDR3 has 10 amino acids. V was trimmed by 3 bases and J by 5 bases, leaving 2 bases between them. The CDR3 nucleotides are TGCGCCAGCAGTCAGGACGAGCAGTACTTC. Encoded protein: CASSQDEQYF.

At least ten counts were recorded for this clonotype. The chain combines TRBV28 with TRBJ2-7; D possibly corresponds to TRBD1 (5 bases). The CDR3 loop spans 14 amino acids. Germline V gene data show CDR1 as MDHEN and CDR2 as SYDVKM. Trimming left V 5 bases short and J 2 bases short, with 13 bases between. The CDR3 DNA reads TGTGCCAGCAGTATCCCTCAGGGTGCCTACGAGCAGTACTTC. It codes for CASSIPQGAYEQYF.

This clonotype was found many times. V and J are TRBV12-3 or TRBV12-4 and TRBJ2-1; D not certain. CDR3 size: 13 residues. Trimming removed 5 bases from V and 1 base from J, with 6 bases in between. Here the CDR3 reads CASSRLSYNEQFF. The CDR3 nucleotides read TGTGCCAGCAGTCGCTTATCCTACAATGAGCAGTTCTTC.

Many counts were recorded for this clonotype. The V and J genes are TRBV27 and TRBJ1-6; no reliable D call. Germline V gives CDR1 MNHEY, CDR2 SMNVEV (reference sequence). V was clipped by 0 bases and J by 6 bases, with 9 bases between them. CDR3 size: 15 residues. The CDR3 protein is CASSLSEVINSPLHF. As DNA, the CDR3 is TGTGCCAGCAGTTTATCGGAGGTGATTAATTCACCCCTCCACTTT.

This clonotype was found a few times. This chain links TRBV19 with TRBJ2-1, with TRBD1 identical over 7 bases. CDR1 is LNHDA, CDR2 SQIVND, per germline (reference sequence). V was pared by 5 bases and J by 5 bases, with 9 bases of the junction left unmatched. The CDR3 contains 15 residues. In nucleotides, the CDR3 is TGTGCCAGTAGTCCGATCGAGCAGGGGGACAATGAGCAGTTCTTC. Encoded protein: CASSPIEQGDNEQFF.

The table lists this clonotype with many counts. The CDR3 sequence: CASTPIHSGNTIYF. For the CDR3, the DNA is TGTGCCAGCACTCCGATCCACTCTGGAAACACCATATATTTT. The gene calls are TRBV6-1 and TRBJ1-3; D unclear. Germline V lookup: CDR1 MNHNS, CDR2 SASEGT. V dropped 7 bases and J dropped 0 bases, with 10 bases sitting between them. This CDR3 region has 14 residues.

This clonotype was counted many times. The chain employs TRBV11-2 and TRBJ2-7; TRBD2 aligns across 8 bases. V lost 7 bases to trimming and J lost 6 bases; unmatched junction nucleotides: 8. CDR3 length equals 13 residues. Germline V gives CDR1 SGHAT, CDR2 FQNNGV. Here the CDR3 reads CASTPSRGGEQYF. CDR3 DNA sequence: TGTGCCAGCACTCCCTCACGGGGGGGCGAGCAGTACTTC.

This clonotype has ten or more counts. This chain joins TRBV20-1 and TRBJ2-1, with D unclear. V was shortened by 4 bases and J by 9 bases, with 7 bases between the two germline ends. The CDR3 loop spans 10 amino acids. Germline assignment: CDR1 DFQATT and CDR2 SNEGSKA (reference sequence). The chain's CDR3 is CSATRVEQFF. The DNA for the CDR3 is TGCAGTGCTACCCGGGTTGAGCAGTTCTTC.

In its sample, this clonotype was seen many times. The rearrangement links TRBV27 to TRBJ2-3; 7 bases are shared with TRBD1. The CDR3 extends over 15 amino acids. Trimming cost V 4 bases and J 1 base; bases outside gene matches: 5. In germline, CDR1 is MNHEY, CDR2 SMNVEV (reference sequence). CDR3 protein: CASSSRTGGTDTQYF. The CDR3 region has the DNA TGTGCCAGCAGTTCCCGGACAGGTGGCACAGATACGCAGTATTTT.

This clonotype showed up just a few times. V gene TRBV20-1 combines with J gene TRBJ2-1; 9 positions match TRBD2. The V gene end was trimmed by 4 bases and the J gene end by 0 bases; junction bases not matched to a gene: 7. Per the germline V gene, CDR1 is DFQATT and CDR2 is SNEGSKA (reference sequence). CDR3 length equals 16 residues. CDR3 bases: TGCAGTGCTAAGAGCGGGGGGCCCTACTCCTACAATGAGCAGTTCTTC. Its protein is CSAKSGGPYSYNEQFF.

This clonotype was counted ten times or more. V is TRBV7-8 and J is TRBJ2-3; maybe TRBD1 (6 bases). Germline CDR1 reads SGHVS; CDR2 reads FQNEAQ. Deletions cut 2 bases from V and 1 base from J, with 10 bases between. This CDR3 has 15 amino acids. CDR3 DNA: TGTGCCAGCAGCTTATTTGGGGGCGGCACAGATACGCAGTATTTT. This sequence encodes CASSLFGGGTDTQYF.

The V call is TRBV7-9, the J call TRBJ1-1; D is ambiguous. V lost 2 bases to trimming and J lost 2 bases, with 9 bases between them. Germline V gene sequence: CDR1 SEHNR, CDR2 FQNEAQ (reference sequence). CDR3 length equals 14 residues. The CDR3 bases are TGTGCCAGCAGCTTACCGCAGGCTAACACTGAAGCTTTCTTT. Encoded protein: CASSLPQANTEAFF.

This clonotype has at least ten counts. The rearrangement links TRBV29-1 to TRBJ2-3; a weak D match, TRBD1 (6 bases). Germline-derived CDR1 and CDR2 are SQVTM and ANQGSEA. The CDR3 loop spans 14 amino acids. V lost 6 bases to trimming and J lost 5 bases, with 18 bases between them. CDR3 sequence (DNA): TGCAGCGTGGAGACCCTAGGGGGTGAAGATACGCAGTATTTT. Its translation: CSVETLGGEDTQYF.

This clonotype was detected ten times or more. The V call is TRBV25-1, the J call TRBJ1-5; D perhaps matches TRBD1 (5 bases). The V gene lost 3 bases and the J gene lost 5 bases, with 11 bases spanning the gap. The CDR3 runs to 14 residues. CDR1 and CDR2 (germline): MGHDK, SYGVNS. The CDR3 DNA reads as TGTGCCAGCAGTGATCCAGGGAGGGATCAGCCCCAGCATTTT. Translating gives CASSDPGRDQPQHF.

In this sample, this clonotype turned up many times. This chain uses TRBV5-1 with TRBJ2-1, with D possibly TRBD2 on 5 matching bases. The CDR3 covers 14 residues. Per germline, CDR1 SGHRS and CDR2 YFSETQ. The ends were cut back, 2 bases at V and 5 bases at J, with 11 bases in the middle. The CDR3 DNA is TGCGCCAGCAGCTTTCGAGGGTATGACAATGAGCAGTTCTTC. The encoded protein is CASSFRGYDNEQFF.

This clonotype was picked up many times. The genes are TRBV15 and TRBJ2-3; D is uncertain. CDR1 LNHNV and CDR2 YYDKDF come from the germline V gene (reference sequence). The V and J ends lost 2 bases and 5 bases respectively, with 8 bases between them. The CDR3 has 13 residues. The chain's CDR3 is CATSRSFVDTQYF. In nucleotides, the CDR3 is TGTGCCACCAGCAGATCGTTTGTAGATACGCAGTATTTT.

This clonotype was detected ten times or more. V and J are TRBV2 and TRBJ2-3, with D maybe TRBD2 (6 bases). The germline V gene has CDR1 SNHLY and CDR2 FYNNEI. Trimming stripped 3 bases from V and 6 bases from J, with 13 bases between. The CDR3 totals 14 residues. The CDR3 protein is CASSDRRGSDTQYF. Written as DNA, the CDR3 is TGTGCCAGCAGTGACAGGCGGGGTTCGGATACGCAGTATTTT.

This clonotype was recorded at least ten times. This rearrangement joins TRBV7-3 to TRBJ2-1, with a weak D call TRBD2 (5 bases). Germline V lookup: CDR1 SGHTA, CDR2 FQGTGA. The CDR3 is 13 amino acids. V lost 5 bases to trimming and J lost 7 bases, with 12 bases between them. CDR3 region: CASSPEAENEQFF. The DNA of the CDR3 is TGTGCCAGCAGCCCAGAAGCGGAGAATGAGCAGTTCTTC. Based on the CDR3 plus reference TRBV7-3 and TRBJ2-1, the full variable domain is GAGVSQTPSNKVTEKGKYVELRCDPISGHTALYWYRQSLGQGPEFLIYFQGTGAADDSGLPNDRFFAVRPEGSVSTLKIQRTERGDSAVYLCASSPEAENEQFFGPGTRLTVL.

This clonotype has ten or more counts. The V call is TRBV2, the J call TRBJ1-2; 8 bases agree with TRBD1. Germline lookup yields CDR1 SNHLY and CDR2 FYNNEI. CDR3 length: 16 residues. The V segment lost 6 bases and the J segment 1 base; nucleotides outside the gene matches: 10. The CDR3 loop reads CASSAETGAVNYGYTF. The CDR3 nucleotides are TGTGCCAGCAGCGCCGAGACAGGGGCCGTTAACTATGGCTACACCTTC.